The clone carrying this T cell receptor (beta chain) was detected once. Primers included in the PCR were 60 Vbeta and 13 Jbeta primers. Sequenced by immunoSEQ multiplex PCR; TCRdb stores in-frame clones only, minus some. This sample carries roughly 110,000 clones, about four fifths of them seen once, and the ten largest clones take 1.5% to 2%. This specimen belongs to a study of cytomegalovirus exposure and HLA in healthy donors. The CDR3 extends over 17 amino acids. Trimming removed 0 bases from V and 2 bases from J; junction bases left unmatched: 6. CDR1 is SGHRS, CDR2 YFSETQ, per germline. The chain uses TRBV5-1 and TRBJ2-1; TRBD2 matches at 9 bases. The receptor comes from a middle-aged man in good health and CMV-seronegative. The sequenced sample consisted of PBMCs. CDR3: CASSLVTSGLPYNEQFF. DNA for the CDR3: TGCGCCAGCAGCTTGGTAACTAGCGGGTTACCCTACAATGAGCAGTTCTTC.